The subject of this entry is one T cell receptor beta chain. Its antigen is not known. Profiled with immunoSEQ multiplex PCR; TCRdb holds only in-frame clones, not every one. The profile shows over 75,000 clones, roughly 94% of them singletons. The data derive from a study of OX40 agonist ivuxolimab in advanced cancers. Study-wide context: An anti-OX40 (CD134) antibody with agonistic activity, ivuxolimab, was administered to patients. Patients treated during dose escalation were battling hepatocellular carcinoma, melanoma, renal cell or head and neck cancer. Among those enrolled, mean age was around 55 years (range roughly 23 to 90) and 82.7% were male. Overall study results and limits: Determination of antigen specificity was not performed for the expanded peripheral T cells.

V trimming: 4 bases; J trimming: 10 bases; junction bases outside the gene matches: 7. This CDR3 is built from 15 residues. Germline CDR1 and CDR2: LGHNA and YNFKEQ. Sequenced material: CD4+ or CD8+ T cells sorted from blood, taken in a trial of the OX40 agonist ivuxolimab. The chain combines TRBV4-2 with TRBJ2-1, with 13 positions matching TRBD2. This clonotype was sampled from an adult with an advanced solid tumor such as melanoma, head and neck, liver or kidney cancer. The CDR3 bases are TGTGCCAGCAGCCCTCCGGGACTAGCGGGATACGAGCAGTTCTTC. As protein: CASSPPGLAGYEQFF.